These 8 T cell receptor beta chains were sequenced from one sample in a study of blood T cell repertoires in COVID-19 (dated by TCRdb to about 2020). Library preparation was by the immunoSEQ multiplex PCR assay. In TCRdb, the immuneACCESS table is reduced to in-frame sequences with V and J assigned. These tables do not hold every clone; where another copy was compared, an unresolved V gene accounts for under half, and the others remain unexplained. The sample includes 100,000 to 150,000 clones, with approximately 89% observed a single time. Jointly, the top ten make up around 3% of the sample. Sequences were obtained from peripheral blood. The receptors come from a woman older than 75 with COVID-19, enrolled during active disease.

The V gene is TRBV4-2, the J gene TRBJ2-1, with a weak D call TRBD2 (6 bases). With 0 bases removed from V and 9 bases from J, the gap between germline ends came to 12 bases. The CDR3 spans 14 residues. Germline CDR1 and CDR2: LGHNA and YNFKEQ. The CDR3 nucleotides read TGTGCCAGCAGCCAAGAGTCACTAGCCATTGAGCAGTTCTTC. Its translation is CASSQESLAIEQFF.

The chain employs TRBV7-2 and TRBJ1-2, with 7 positions matching TRBD1. The CDR3 has 17 amino acids. Germline trimming cut 2 bases from V and 6 bases from J; bases unmatched to any gene: 15. CDR1 SGHTA and CDR2 FQGNSA come from the germline V gene. The CDR3 DNA is TGTGCCAGCAGCTTACGACAGGGCAAAATCCCCGGAAATGGCTACACCTTC. Translation gives CASSLRQGKIPGNGYTF.

This chain links TRBV5-4 with TRBJ2-7; unclear D gene. The length of the CDR3 is 15 residues. The germline V gene has CDR1 SGHNT and CDR2 YYREEE (reference sequence). V was shortened by 0 bases and J by 1 base, with 11 bases between the two germline ends. CDR3 sequence reads: CASSLVSTTSYEQYF. In nucleotides, the CDR3 is TGTGCCAGCAGCTTGGTTAGCACCACGTCCTACGAGCAGTACTTC.

The rearrangement uses TRBV5-1 and TRBJ2-2; TRBD2 agrees at 12 bases. The V gene's germline CDR1 is SGHRS and CDR2 YFSETQ. The CDR3 extends over 16 amino acids. The J segment lost 8 bases and the V segment lost 7 bases, leaving 12 bases of the junction unmatched. The CDR3 loop reads CASGRLAGEVTGELFF. CDR3 nucleotide sequence: TGCGCCAGCGGACGACTAGCGGGAGAAGTAACTGGGGAGCTGTTTTTT.

The genes are TRBV28 and TRBJ2-2, with TRBD2 matching over 8 bases. CDR1 and CDR2 (germline): MDHEN, SYDVKM. The CDR3 consists of 15 residues. The junction had 4 bases not matched to a gene; V was cut back by 3 bases and J by 4 bases. The CDR3 nucleotides are TGTGCCAGCAGTTTGAGGCTAGCGGGCACCGGGGAGCTGTTTTTT. Translating gives CASSLRLAGTGELFF.

The chain carries TRBV18 and TRBJ2-1, with TRBD2 matching over 9 bases. The CDR3 sequence is 16 residues long. V shed 3 bases and J 7 bases; nucleotides not matched to a gene: 10. CDR1 is KGHSH, CDR2 LQKENI, per germline. The CDR3 is CASSPLAGGRGNEQFF. CDR3 DNA sequence: TGTGCCAGCTCACCGCTCGCGGGAGGGCGTGGGAATGAGCAGTTCTTC.

The chain is built from TRBV5-4 and TRBJ1-3; the D gene is possibly TRBD1 (5 bases). The V gene's germline CDR1 is SGHNT and CDR2 YYREEE (reference sequence). Deletions cut 0 bases from V and 9 bases from J, with 10 bases between. The CDR3 consists of 13 residues. DNA for the CDR3: TGTGCCAGCAGCTTGGATCTGGGGCGCACCATATATTTT. Translating it yields CASSLDLGRTIYF. Full variable domain (missing parts from reference TRBV5-4 and TRBJ1-3): ETGVTQSPTHLIKTRGQQVTLRCSSQSGHNTVSWYQQALGQGPQFIFQYYREEENGRGNFPPRFSGLQFPNYSSELNVNALELDDSALYLCASSLDLGRTIYFGEGSWLTVV.

The CDR3, as DNA: TGCAGCGTTAGACAGGGTAGGGGCGAGCAGTACTTC. Translation gives CSVRQGRGEQYF. The rearrangement joins TRBV29-1 to TRBJ2-7; 7 bases are a match to TRBD1. V was clipped by 5 bases and J by 6 bases; unmatched bases: 7. Germline V lookup: CDR1 SQVTM, CDR2 ANQGSEA. This CDR3 is built from 12 residues.